This TCR beta chain comes out of a study of blood T cell repertoires in COVID-19. Overall study context: In each case, the material was cDNA or gDNA derived from T cells, B-cell-depleted T cells, or PBMCs.

The J segment lost 3 bases and the V segment lost 8 bases, leaving 6 bases of the junction unmatched. This CDR3 region has 13 residues. Germline lookup yields CDR1 LNHDA and CDR2 SQIVND (reference sequence). As handled by the study authors: Researchers report that nucleated cell counts were estimated from reference gene primer amplification. Libraries were prepared by immunoSEQ multiplex PCR; TCRdb keeps only in-frame clonotypes and omits some of them. The DNA gave D and trimming, while V, J and clone size come from that table. The table records 200,000 to 250,000 clones, 80% to 90% of them present only once.

The specimen was peripheral blood. The TCR sequence derives from an elderly woman with COVID-19, enrolled during active disease. This sequence joins TRBV19 and TRBJ2-7; 8 positions match TRBD2. CDR3 amino acids: CASGPGTSYEQYF. The DNA for the CDR3 is TGTGCCAGTGGACCCGGGACTAGCTACGAGCAGTACTTC.